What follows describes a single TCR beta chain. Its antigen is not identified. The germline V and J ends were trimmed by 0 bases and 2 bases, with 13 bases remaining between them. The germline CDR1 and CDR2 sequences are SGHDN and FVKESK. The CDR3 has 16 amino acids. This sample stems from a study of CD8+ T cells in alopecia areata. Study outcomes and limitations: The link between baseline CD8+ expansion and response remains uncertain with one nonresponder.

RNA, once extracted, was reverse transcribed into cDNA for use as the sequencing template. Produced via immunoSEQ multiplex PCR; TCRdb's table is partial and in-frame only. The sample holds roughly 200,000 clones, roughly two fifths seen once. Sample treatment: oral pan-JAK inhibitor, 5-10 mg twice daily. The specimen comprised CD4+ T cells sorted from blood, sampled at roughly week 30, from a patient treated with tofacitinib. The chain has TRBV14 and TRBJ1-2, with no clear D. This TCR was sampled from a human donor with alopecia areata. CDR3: CASSQDFRNFNYGYTF. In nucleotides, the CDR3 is TGTGCCAGCAGCCAAGATTTCCGTAACTTCAACTATGGCTACACCTTC.